These T cell receptor beta chains were read from a single sample in a study of blood T cell repertoires in COVID-19. The assay was immunoSEQ multiplex PCR, and TCRdb's table has in-frame clones only and misses some. Here the sample spans approximately 110,000 clones, approximately 81% being singletons. The sample consisted of peripheral blood. Source of these receptors: a human donor in a cohort sampled during active COVID-19. Each CDR3 is given with its conserved first and last residue. A D gene is named only where the DNA matches it firmly. Not all rows give a size; the values are once, few, many and, for expanded clones, a class.

j_call d_call v_call clone_size cdr3_aa cdr3_nt
TRBJ1-1 - TRBV21-1 - CASSFWTNTEAFF TGTGCCAGCAGTTTTTGGACAAACACTGAAGCTTTCTTT
TRBJ2-1 TRBD2 TRBV4-1 - CASSQDSSGGAHEQFF TGCGCCAGCAGCCAAGATTCTAGCGGGGGGGCCCATGAGCAGTTCTTC
TRBJ1-2 - TRBV30 - CAWSTGGLYYGYTF TGTGCCTGGTCTACGGGGGGGCTGTACTATGGCTACACCTTC
TRBJ1-1 - TRBV7-9 - CASSSQLHTEAFF TGTGCCAGCAGCTCACAGCTACACACTGAAGCTTTCTTT
TRBJ2-1 - TRBV5-1 - CASCPQPNPVHEQFF TGCGCCAGCTGCCCACAACCGAACCCCGTTCATGAGCAGTTCTTC
TRBJ2-5 - TRBV2 - CASSAGRVQETQYF TGTGCCAGCAGTGCTGGCAGGGTCCAAGAGACCCAGTACTTC
TRBJ1-1 - TRBV6-6 - CASSFTEKAFF TGTGCCAGCAGTTTTACAGAGAAAGCTTTCTTT
TRBJ1-1 - TRBV5-1 few CASSLDGGNTEAFF TGCGCCAGCAGCTTGGATGGCGGGAACACTGAAGCTTTCTTT
TRBJ2-7 TRBD2 TRBV6-5 - CASSLLAGTREQYF TGTGCCAGCAGTTTACTAGCGGGGACTCGCGAGCAGTACTTC
TRBJ2-5 TRBD2 TRBV7-3 - CASRFTSGREETQYF TGTGCCAGCAGGTTTACTAGCGGGAGAGAAGAGACCCAGTACTTC
TRBJ2-1 - TRBV29-1 - CSVATATYNEQFF TGCAGCGTTGCGACTGCTACTTACAATGAGCAGTTCTTC
TRBJ2-3 TRBD2 TRBV6-6 few CASTDLAGTDTQYF TGTGCCAGCACTGATCTAGCGGGTACAGATACGCAGTATTTT
TRBJ2-1 - TRBV21-1 - CASSKGLASIEQFF TGTGCCAGCAGCAAGGGACTAGCGTCTATTGAGCAGTTCTTC
TRBJ2-3 TRBD2 TRBV7-3 - CASSPGGSTDTQYF TGTGCCAGCAGCCCCGGGGGGAGCACAGATACGCAGTATTTT
TRBJ2-7 - TRBV11-2 - CASSLEGKPYF TGTGCCAGCAGCTTAGAGGGCAAGCCGTACTTC
TRBJ1-2 - TRBV10-3 - CAISDPGGYTF TGTGCCATCAGTGACCCCGGTGGCTACACCTTC
TRBJ1-2 - TRBV6-6 many CASSGGYGYTF TGTGCCAGCAGCGGTGGTTATGGCTACACCTTC
TRBJ2-2 - TRBV5-5 once CASSLVRGSVNTGELFF TGTGCCAGCAGCTTGGTTCGCGGGTCCGTGAACACCGGGGAGCTGTTTTTT
TRBJ2-3 - TRBV27 - CASSLSSRVSLDTQYF TGTGCCAGCAGTTTATCGAGCAGGGTTTCGCTGGATACGCAGTATTTT
TRBJ2-5 TRBD2 TRBV11-2 - CASSVSGSAETQYF TGTGCCAGCAGCGTCAGCGGGAGCGCGGAGACCCAGTACTTC
TRBJ1-1 - TRBV28 - CASSLEQSEAFF TGTGCCAGCAGTTTAGAACAGTCTGAAGCTTTCTTT
TRBJ2-1 TRBD2 TRBV7-8 - CASSLAGLASNEQFF TGTGCCAGCAGCTTAGCGGGACTAGCGTCCAATGAGCAGTTCTTC